This is a list of T cell receptor beta chains from one sample in a study of vaccination effects on CD4 cells after COVID-19. Their antigens are not known. The data were produced by immunoSEQ multiplex PCR, yet TCRdb's version contains in-frame clones alone and is incomplete. The sample holds about 79,000 clones, approximately 74% seen once. This specimen was CD4+ T cells from PBMCs cultured with HCoV-229E spike peptides, taken before COVID-19 vaccination. Receptors were obtained from a human donor who received a COVID-19 vaccine. The CDR3 runs from the conserved cysteine through the conserved F or W. The order of the fields is J gene, V gene, CDR3 protein.

>TRBJ1-6|TRBV3-1/TRBV3-2
CASSRTQGIYNSPLHF
>TRBJ2-3|TRBV10-3
CAIRTGASTDTQYF
>TRBJ1-3|TRBV7-8
CASSRGTSSGNTIYF
>TRBJ2-2|TRBV3-1/TRBV3-2
CASSRQGGNTGELFF
>TRBJ2-2|TRBV10-1
CASRDLNTGELFF
>TRBJ1-2|TRBV5-4
CASSPMTGNYGYTF
>TRBJ1-5|TRBV3-1/TRBV3-2
CASSQDVDQPQHF
>TRBJ1-1|TRBV5-1
CASSLGANTEAFF
>TRBJ1-6|TRBV30
CASDRGQTNSPLHF
>TRBJ1-2|TRBV30
CAGGRNPFYGYTF
>TRBJ1-2|TRBV2
CASSEVFGTGFGYTF
>TRBJ1-2|TRBV6-5
CASSQGRGSGYTF
>TRBJ2-6|TRBV19
CASTLIQGESGANVLTF
>TRBJ1-2|TRBV27
CASSFRGWNYGYTF
>TRBJ2-1|TRBV19
CASGRGSYNEQFF
>TRBJ1-3|TRBV9
CASSLGRVSGNTIYF
>TRBJ2-1|TRBV13
CASSPLSGNEQFF
>TRBJ1-2|TRBV30
CAYAQLHYGYTF
>TRBJ1-2|TRBV5-1
CASSLSGDGYTF
>TRBJ2-1|TRBV28
CASSWDLNSYNEQFF
>TRBJ1-1|TRBV5-1
CASSLWGNTEAFF
>TRBJ1-6|TRBV30
CAWNYSPNSPLHF
>TRBJ2-4|TRBV7-2
CASSLAIAKNIQYF
>TRBJ2-3|TRBV24-1
CATSDIRGGTDTQYF
>TRBJ1-6|TRBV21-1
CASSKRIGTGHSPLHF
>TRBJ1-5|TRBV7-2
CASSLSSVSNQPQHF
>TRBJ2-2|TRBV5-1
CASSLIQFSNTGELFF
>TRBJ1-1|TRBV5-1
CASSLIGGDTEAFF
>TRBJ2-3|TRBV29-1
CSVEERGASGDTQYF
>TRBJ2-5|TRBV30
CAWSTGQGRHQYF
>TRBJ2-3|TRBV7-2
CASSSRPSVAGNTDTQYF
>TRBJ2-1|TRBV6-5
CASSPPEYNEQFF
>TRBJ2-3|TRBV30
CAWSRRGQVDTQYF
>TRBJ2-5|TRBV18
CASSPQTGRETQYF
>TRBJ1-6|TRBV2
CASSVIGQPNSPLHF
>TRBJ1-1|TRBV6-5
CASSQQGGPTEAFF
>TRBJ2-1|TRBV7-9
CASSLARVSGNEQFF
>TRBJ1-1|TRBV9
CATNPTGTGGEAFF
>TRBJ1-5|TRBV24-1
CATSDPRYSNQPQHF
>TRBJ2-5|TRBV7-2
CASSLEGRGETQYF
>TRBJ1-5|TRBV30
CAWSVGINSRANQPQHF
>TRBJ2-5|TRBV5-1
CASSPGLVSGQETQYF
>TRBJ2-2|TRBV7-2
CASSFLRTGELFF
>TRBJ2-1|TRBV5-4
CASSPDGGGEQFF
>TRBJ2-3|TRBV11-2
CASSLTAPDTQYF
>TRBJ1-3|TRBV25-1
CASSATGTLGNTIYF
>TRBJ2-5|TRBV5-6
CASSLAGGETQYF
>TRBJ2-4|TRBV24-1
CATSSTGALGNIQYF
>TRBJ1-3|TRBV9
CASSVGAGVNGNTIYF
>TRBJ1-5|TRBV19
CASSIQWAGGVQPQHF
>TRBJ2-3|TRBV10-1
CASGTGRDF
>TRBJ2-3|TRBV19
CASSIVLTSGGHTDTQYF
>TRBJ2-1|TRBV7-3
CASSTTDNEQFF
>TRBJ1-2|TRBV6-5
CASSYFGTGGLGYTF
>TRBJ2-3|TRBV7-9
CAEVGGSDTQYF